The sequence of this T cell receptor (beta chain) was determined in a study of CD8 T cells in ankylosing spondylitis. Libraries for TCR beta were made by quantitative 5'-RACE with molecular barcodes. TCRdb analysed the 5' RACE reads with MiXCR anew, one entry per CDR3 protein. The sample yields about 260,000 distinct CDR3 sequences, around 20% seen once. Study results and caveats: Some motif variants were previously reported in reactive arthritis synovial fluid and blood. For ankylosing spondylitis blood, a TCR beta motif of under 10 highly homologous variants appeared characteristic.

Germline CDR1 is SGHAT and CDR2 is FQNNGV. V lost 5 bases and J 1 base, leaving 14 bases between the germline ends. CDR3 length: 15 amino acids. Of note for this clonotype: Its antigen remains unidentified.

This receptor was taken from a male donor with ankylosing spondylitis or in good health (not recorded which). The sequencing sample was made of blood, either unsorted or a sorted T cell fraction (not recorded which). V and J are TRBV11-2 and TRBJ2-5; D is unclear. Written as DNA, the CDR3 is TGTGCCAGCAGCCCTCGAGAGGTTTCCCAAGAGACCCAGTACTTC. This gives the protein CASSPREVSQETQYF. Variable domain in full (rest from reference TRBV11-2 and TRBJ2-5): EAGVAQSPRYKIIEKRQSVAFWCNPISGHATLYWYQQILGQGPKLLIQFQNNGVVDDSQLPKDRFSAERLKGVDSTLKIQPAKLEDSAVYLCASSPREVSQETQYFGPGTRLLVL.